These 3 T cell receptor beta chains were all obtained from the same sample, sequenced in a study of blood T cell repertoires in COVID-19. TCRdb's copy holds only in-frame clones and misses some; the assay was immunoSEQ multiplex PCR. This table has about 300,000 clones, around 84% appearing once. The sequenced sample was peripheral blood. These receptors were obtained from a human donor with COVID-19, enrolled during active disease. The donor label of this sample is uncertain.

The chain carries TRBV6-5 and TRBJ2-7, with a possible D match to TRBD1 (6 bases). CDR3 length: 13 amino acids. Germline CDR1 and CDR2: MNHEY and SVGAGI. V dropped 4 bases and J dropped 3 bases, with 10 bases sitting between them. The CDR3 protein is CASSLGAGYEQYF. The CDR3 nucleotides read TGTGCCAGCAGTTTGGGGGCCGGCTACGAGCAGTACTTC.

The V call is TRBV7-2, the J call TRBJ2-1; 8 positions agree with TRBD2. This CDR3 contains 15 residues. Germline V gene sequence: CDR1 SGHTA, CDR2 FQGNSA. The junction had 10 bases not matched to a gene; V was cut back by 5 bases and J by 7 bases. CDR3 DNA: TGTGCCAGCAGCACGGGAGGGCCGGGTACGAATGAGCAGTTCTTC. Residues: CASSTGGPGTNEQFF.

CDR3 DNA sequence: TGTGCCAGCAGTGTTCTGGATGGAAACGGGGCACCCCTCCACTTT. It yields the protein CASSVLDGNGAPLHF. The J gene is TRBJ1-6, the V gene TRBV27; D gene uncertain. CDR1 MNHEY and CDR2 SMNVEV come from the germline V gene (reference sequence). CDR3 length: 15 residues. Trimming stripped 5 bases from V and 11 bases from J, with 19 bases between.